Below, 3 T cell receptor beta chains from the same sample are listed, as sequenced in a study of T cells in Graves' hyperthyroidism and ophthalmopathy. The TCR beta CDR3 regions underwent amplification using RNA transcripts as the source. An initial round of RT-PCR targeting the TCR CDR3 relied on the HTBI primer set. Using its own MiXCR run on the multiplex PCR reads, TCRdb lists one record per CDR3 protein. The sample includes around 25,000 distinct CDR3 sequences, about 53% of them seen just once. Sample: blood. The receptors come from a woman in her thirties or forties with Graves' hyperthyroidism that later progressed to Graves' ophthalmopathy.

V is TRBV5-1 and J is TRBJ1-1; tentative D call: TRBD1 (6 bases). Germline V gene data show CDR1 as SGHRS and CDR2 as YFSETQ. CDR3 length: 15 amino acids. V was cut by 4 bases and J by 6 bases, with 19 bases left in between. The CDR3 DNA is TGCGCCAGCAGCATAAGACAGGACCCTAACGCTGAAGCTTTCTTT. Translating gives CASSIRQDPNAEAFF.

This clonotype has a handful of counts. The gene calls are TRBV19 and TRBJ1-5; TRBD1 agrees at 10 bases. CDR3 length: 17 amino acids. The germline gives CDR1 LNHDA, CDR2 SQIVND (reference sequence). J gave up 1 base and V 6 bases, and 9 bases lay outside the gene matches. CDR3 amino acids: CASRPDRGRGSNQPQHF. The CDR3 nucleotides read TGTGCCAGTAGACCCGACAGGGGGCGAGGGAGCAATCAGCCCCAGCATTTT. Combining the CDR3 with reference TRBV19 and TRBJ1-5 gives the whole variable domain DGGITQSPKYLFRKEGQNVTLSCEQNLNHDAMYWYRQDPGQGLRLIYYSQIVNDFQKGDIAEGYSVSREKKESFPLTVTSAQKNPTAFYLCASRPDRGRGSNQPQHFGDGTRLSIL.

By frequency in the sample, this clonotype is medium-sized. One end of the junction fails to match germline, which may point to a read error. This rearrangement joins TRBV7-7 to TRBJ2-5; 9 bases align to TRBD2. The germline CDR1 and CDR2 sequences are SSHAT and FNYEAQ (reference sequence). The CDR3 runs 16 residues. The CDR3 protein is CASSLESLAGTETQYF. In DNA, the CDR3 is TGTGCTAGCAGCTTAGAATCCCTAGCGGGAACGGAGACCCAGTACTTC.